Shown below are 22 T cell receptor beta chains from a single sample sequenced in a study of blood T cell repertoires in COVID-19. The repertoire was sequenced with immunoSEQ multiplex PCR; TCRdb's copy has only in-frame clones and lacks some. The sample carries around 320,000 clones, around 90% recorded once. What was sequenced was PBMCs or T cells enriched from blood (not recorded which). These receptors all stem from a woman aged 18-29 years with acute COVID-19.

This clone was recorded only once. This sequence joins TRBV9 and TRBJ2-7; maybe TRBD2 (6 bases). The V gene's germline CDR1 is SGDLS and CDR2 YYNGEE. With 6 bases removed from V and 1 base from J, the gap between germline ends came to 11 bases. This CDR3 is built from 13 residues. CDR3 amino acids: CASNGGDSYEQYF. The CDR3 nucleotides read TGTGCCAGCAATGGCGGGGATTCCTACGAGCAGTACTTC.

The V and J genes are TRBV5-1 and TRBJ2-2; TRBD2 matches at 7 bases. The CDR3 spans 16 residues. The J segment lost 4 bases and the V segment lost 1 base, leaving 7 bases of the junction unmatched. CDR1 and CDR2 (germline): SGHRS, YFSETQ. The CDR3 DNA is TGCGCCAGCAGCTTGAACGCGGGAGACCTCACCGGGGAGCTGTTTTTT. Protein sequence: CASSLNAGDLTGELFF.

The J gene is TRBJ2-3, the V gene TRBV7-9, with a tentative D call TRBD2 (7 bases). The length of the CDR3 is 14 residues. V lost 7 bases and J 2 bases, leaving 13 bases between the germline ends. Germline CDR1 and CDR2: SEHNR and FQNEAQ (reference sequence). The CDR3 sequence: CASKRGGDTDTQYF. The CDR3 bases are TGTGCCAGCAAGAGGGGGGGAGACACAGATACGCAGTATTTT.

This clone has a handful of counts. The V call is TRBV5-1, the J call TRBJ2-3; TRBD2 matches at 10 bases. Germline CDR1 reads SGHRS; CDR2 reads YFSETQ. V shed 4 bases, J shed 6 bases, and the junction held 17 bases outside the gene matches. This CDR3 has 18 amino acids. Here the CDR3 reads CASSNPTLRLAGVDTQYF. The CDR3 region has the DNA TGCGCCAGCAGCAACCCTACTCTCCGGCTAGCGGGAGTGGATACGCAGTATTTT.

The chain has TRBV24-1 and TRBJ2-5; D is perhaps TRBD2 (6 bases). From germline, CDR1 is KGHDR and CDR2 SFDVKD. The V end was cut by 9 bases, the J end by 5 bases, with 18 bases between. The CDR3 length is 14 residues. In DNA form, the CDR3 reads TGTGCCACCGCCCGGGGCCTCGGAGGGGAGACCCAGTACTTC. It codes for CATARGLGGETQYF.

This sequence joins TRBV3-1 (or the pseudogene TRBV3-2) and TRBJ1-1; 11 bases agree with TRBD1. Per germline, CDR1 LGHDT and CDR2 YNNKEL (reference sequence). The V and J ends lost 1 base and 1 base, in that order; junction bases with no gene match: 5. The CDR3 has 17 amino acids. CDR3 loop: CASSQGDRGLQNTEAFF. DNA for the CDR3: TGTGCCAGCAGCCAAGGGGACAGGGGGTTACAGAACACTGAAGCTTTCTTT.

The chain couples TRBV27 to TRBJ1-1, with D perhaps TRBD1 (6 bases). V was clipped by 6 bases and J by 1 base, with 15 bases between them. The CDR3 is 15 residues long. Germline V CDR1 and CDR2: MNHEY, SMNVEV (reference sequence). The CDR3 loop is CASSLRGARNTEAFF. The CDR3 DNA follows: TGTGCCAGCAGCCTCCGGGGGGCTAGGAACACTGAAGCTTTCTTT.

The rearrangement joins TRBV5-1 to TRBJ1-1, with TRBD1 identical over 8 bases. The CDR3 covers 15 residues. CDR1 is SGHRS and CDR2 is YFSETQ in the germline V gene. The ends lost 0 bases at V and 4 bases at J; junction bases unmatched: 5. The CDR3 reads CASSLDSGGVTEAFF. CDR3 nucleotide sequence: TGCGCCAGCAGCTTGGATTCAGGGGGCGTCACTGAAGCTTTCTTT.

The chain joins TRBV28 to TRBJ2-5; possible D gene TRBD2, 6 bases. The germline CDR1 and CDR2 sequences are MDHEN and SYDVKM. CDR3 length: 13 amino acids. Trimming left V 8 bases short and J 1 base short, with 11 bases between. The CDR3: CASRSGAQETQYF. In DNA, the CDR3 is TGTGCCAGCCGGTCGGGAGCCCAAGAGACCCAGTACTTC.

The chain joins TRBV7-9 to TRBJ1-6; maybe TRBD1 (5 bases). The germline gives CDR1 SEHNR, CDR2 FQNEAQ (reference sequence). The length of the CDR3 is 16 residues. V gave up 4 bases and J gave up 8 bases, with 18 bases separating them. CDR3 nucleotide sequence: TGTGCCAGCAGCTCCGCGGCCGGGACTACGGATTCACCCCTCCACTTT. Translated, it gives CASSSAAGTTDSPLHF.

V and J are TRBV2 and TRBJ2-7, with TRBD2 matching 10 bases. The CDR3 covers 14 residues. Trimming at V came to 5 bases and at J to 5 bases, leaving 6 bases not matched to a gene. The germline V gene encodes CDR1 SNHLY and CDR2 FYNNEI. CDR3 DNA: TGTGCCAGCAGTAACCTAGCGGGAGTCGACGAGCAGTACTTC. It codes for CASSNLAGVDEQYF. The full variable domain, in which reference TRBV2 and TRBJ2-7 provide the parts outside the CDR3, is EPEVTQTPSHQVTQMGQEVILRCVPISNHLYFYWYRQILGQKVEFLVSFYNNEISEKSEIFDDQFSVERPDGSNFTLKIRSTKLEDSAMYFCASSNLAGVDEQYFGPGTRLTVT.

The table lists this clone with a count of one. The chain uses TRBV7-9 and TRBJ1-1, with D possibly matching TRBD1 (5 bases). With 0 bases removed from V and 0 bases from J, the gap between germline ends came to 5 bases. The CDR3 has 14 residues. CDR1 and CDR2 from the germline V gene are SEHNR and FQNEAQ (reference sequence). The CDR3 is CASSLAGVNTEAFF. In nucleotides, the CDR3 is TGTGCCAGCAGCTTAGCAGGGGTGAACACTGAAGCTTTCTTT.

The chain links TRBV5-1 to TRBJ2-5; 8 bases line up with TRBD1. The CDR3 runs to 15 residues. Germline values: CDR1 SGHRS, CDR2 YFSETQ. Losses at the gene ends were 0 bases for V and 4 bases for J; bases not matched to a gene: 5. The DNA of the CDR3 is TGCGCCAGCAGCTTGGAGCCTGGACAGGGAGAGACCCAGTACTTC. Protein: CASSLEPGQGETQYF.

The gene calls are TRBV11-3 and TRBJ2-3; 7 bases line up with TRBD2. Trimming cost V 2 bases and J 3 bases; bases outside gene matches: 5. The CDR3 runs to 15 residues. Germline V CDR1 and CDR2: SGHNT, YENEEA. CDR3 loop: CASSLRGRGTDTQYF. For the CDR3, the DNA is TGTGCCAGCAGCTTACGAGGGAGGGGAACAGATACGCAGTATTTT.

This clone came up a few times. This sequence joins TRBV13 and TRBJ1-2; D gene unclear. Germline loops: CDR1 PRHDT, CDR2 FYEKMQ (reference sequence). CDR3 size: 13 residues. Deletions cut 2 bases from V and 4 bases from J, with 8 bases between. CDR3 sequence: CASSLRGVYGYTF. CDR3 coding DNA: TGTGCCAGCAGCTTACGGGGAGTCTATGGCTACACCTTC.

The V and J genes are TRBV29-1 and TRBJ2-5; 8 bases agree with TRBD2. The CDR3 extends over 14 amino acids. Germline trimming cut 5 bases from V and 1 base from J; bases unmatched to any gene: 6. Germline loops: CDR1 SQVTM, CDR2 ANQGSEA. CDR3 DNA: TGCAGCGTTACGGGGGGGAGCGGCCAAGAGACCCAGTACTTC. Its translation is CSVTGGSGQETQYF.

The rearrangement links TRBV7-3 to TRBJ2-2; D might be TRBD1 (5 bases). Deletions cut 5 bases from V and 6 bases from J, with 13 bases between. The CDR3 has 14 amino acids. In germline, CDR1 is SGHTA, CDR2 FQGTGA. The chain's CDR3 is CASSATREAGELFF. CDR3 in DNA: TGTGCCAGCAGCGCAACCAGGGAAGCCGGGGAGCTGTTTTTT.

This chain joins TRBV18 and TRBJ2-2; perhaps TRBD2 as D (5 bases). The CDR3 runs 16 residues. The germline V gene has CDR1 KGHSH and CDR2 LQKENI. V was clipped by 4 bases and J by 1 base, with 13 bases between them. The CDR3 sequence is CASSLASAGNTGELFF. The CDR3 coding sequence is TGTGCCAGCTCACTCGCCTCGGCGGGGAACACCGGGGAGCTGTTTTTT.

The V and J genes are TRBV12-5 and TRBJ2-3; 7 nucleotides align to TRBD1. This CDR3 has 18 amino acids. J was trimmed by 0 bases and V by 2 bases; bases with no gene match: 11. CDR1 is LGHNT, CDR2 FRNRAP, per germline. CDR3 nucleotide sequence: TGTGCTAGTGGTTTGACCCCCCCCGGACAGGTGAGCACAGATACGCAGTATTTT. Translated: CASGLTPPGQVSTDTQYF.

The chain couples TRBV15 to TRBJ2-1, with a possible D match to TRBD2 (6 bases). CDR3 length: 11 amino acids. The germline gives CDR1 LNHNV, CDR2 YYDKDF (reference sequence). V lost 8 bases and J 15 bases, leaving 17 bases between the germline ends. The CDR3 loop reads CATRGTDLSFF. DNA of the CDR3: TGTGCCACCCGCGGGACGGACCTCTCGTTCTTC. Complete variable domain (other parts from reference TRBV15 and TRBJ2-1): DAMVIQNPRYQVTQFGKPVTLSCSQTLNHNVMYWYQQKSSQAPKLLFHYYDKDFNNEADTPDNFQSRRPNTSFCFLDIRSPGLGDTAMYLCATRGTDLSFFGPGTRLTVL.

The V call is TRBV5-5, the J call TRBJ1-5; D gene unclear. The CDR3 loop spans 15 amino acids. Germline loops: CDR1 SGHKS, CDR2 YYEKEE (reference sequence). Trimming cost V 2 bases and J 0 bases, with 9 bases left between them. The CDR3 coding sequence is TGTGCCAGCAGCTTTTCCAGTTATAGCAATCAGCCCCAGCATTTT. It encodes CASSFSSYSNQPQHF. The full variable domain, completed using reference TRBV5-5 and TRBJ1-5, is DAGVTQSPTHLIKTRGQQVTLRCSPISGHKSVSWYQQVLGQGPQFIFQYYEKEERGRGNFPDRFSARQFPNYSSELNVNALLLGDSALYLCASSFSSYSNQPQHFGDGTRLSIL.

The chain is built from TRBV27 and TRBJ1-2, with 8 bases aligning to TRBD1. The J segment lost 4 bases and the V segment lost 5 bases, leaving 6 bases of the junction unmatched. The CDR3 totals 14 residues. From germline, CDR1 is MNHEY and CDR2 SMNVEV (reference sequence). The CDR3 loop reads CASSTRGHSYGYTF. The CDR3 DNA sequence: TGTGCCAGCAGTACCAGGGGGCACTCCTATGGCTACACCTTC.